This T cell receptor (beta chain) was documented in a study of OX40 agonist ivuxolimab in advanced cancers. Turning to the study itself: Partial responses, seen in three patients, involved one hepatocellular carcinoma and two cutaneous melanomas.

Assay: immunoSEQ multiplex PCR; the TCRdb copy retains only in-frame clones and omits some. The sample yields about 58,000 clones, roughly 77% seen once. Study-wide results and limits: In the 0.1-3.0 mg/kg groups, partial responders showed among the lowest expansion.

As concerns this clone: Its antigen remains unidentified.

This CDR3 comprises 15 residues. CDR1 and CDR2 from the germline V gene are LNHDA and SQIVND (reference sequence). V shed 0 bases and J shed 5 bases, with 10 bases lying between them. This TCR came from an adult with an advanced solid tumor such as melanoma, head and neck, liver or kidney cancer. The specimen was CD4+ or CD8+ T cells sorted from blood, collected in a trial of the OX40 agonist ivuxolimab. This rearrangement joins TRBV19 to TRBJ1-4; no clear D gene. Written as DNA, the CDR3 is TGTGCCAGTAGTATAGATCGGGGTGGAAATGAAAAACTGTTTTTT. Translation gives CASSIDRGGNEKLFF.